These 23 T cell receptor beta chains share one sample of origin, sequenced in a study of tumor-infiltrating lymphocytes in primary liver carcinoma. The source material, about 18-31 mg of unsorted bulk tissue, was used to co-extract RNA and DNA. Researchers generated TCR beta cDNA from about 460 ng of total RNA, relying on a constant-region primer. Three-round nested multiplex PCR performed with slightly modified ARM-PCR produced the TCR beta libraries. A C-beta reverse primer and TRBV1-TRBV30 forward primers served in each of the first two PCR rounds, at around 10 cycles apiece. Via MiXCR, TCRdb re-called the multiplex PCR reads, giving one row per CDR3 protein. The sample yields roughly 57,000 distinct CDR3 sequences, about two thirds seen once. Sequenced: liver tumor tissue from sampling region 2. Subset denoted: tumor region T2, inferior pole. Receptors originate from a man in his forties with primary liver carcinoma and hepatitis B virus infection.

As for this clonotype: A junction boundary mismatches the germline segment, possibly from a read error. The chain combines TRBV14 with TRBJ1-2; D is ambiguous. Germline CDR1 reads SGHDN; CDR2 reads FVKESK. The CDR3 consists of 17 residues. CDR3 in DNA: TGTGCAAGCAGTCAACGATATCACCATCAAGAGCACTATGGCTACACCTTC. Its protein is CASSQRYHHQEHYGYTF.

With respect to this clonotype: A much larger clone differs by one base, so this may be a read error. CDR3 DNA: TGTGCCAGCAGTTCGAGGACAGGGAGGGATGCTTTCTTT. Translated: CASSSRTGRDAFF. The chain recombines TRBV28 with TRBJ1-1, with 8 bases lining up with TRBD1. Germline V CDR1 and CDR2: MDHEN, SYDVKM. The CDR3 runs 13 residues. Trimming at V came to 4 bases and at J to 11 bases, leaving 9 bases not matched to a gene.

Note on this clonotype: In this CDR3 the conserved last residue, phenylalanine or tryptophan, is missing, so a read error is likely. The chain employs TRBV7-9 and TRBJ2-1; possibly TRBD1 for D (5 bases). The CDR3 covers 15 residues. Germline V gene data show CDR1 as SEHNR and CDR2 as FQNEAQ (reference sequence). The V gene lost 7 bases and the J gene lost 5 bases, with 18 bases spanning the gap. This CDR3 reads CASNDSLSENNEQFI. The CDR3 DNA follows: TGTGCCAGCAATGACAGTTTATCCGAAAACAATGAGCAGTTCATC.

Concerning this clonotype: The final CDR3 position lacks the conserved phenylalanine or tryptophan, pointing to a likely read error. The V and J genes are TRBV12-3 or TRBV12-4 and TRBJ2-5; 7 bases line up with TRBD2. V lost 2 bases to trimming and J lost 9 bases; unmatched junction nucleotides: 6. The CDR3 runs 13 residues. CDR3 sequence: CASSLTVGRAQYL. The DNA of the CDR3 is TGTGCCAGCAGTTTAACGGTTGGGAGGGCCCAGTACCTC.

This clonotype was counted once. The V call is TRBV6-2 or TRBV6-3, the J call TRBJ2-1, with D perhaps matching TRBD2 (6 bases). The CDR3 length is 14 residues. Germline V gene sequence: CDR1 MNHEY, CDR2 SVGEGT. This chain's CDR3 is CTTSLGTYYNEQFF. CDR3 sequence (DNA): TGTACCACAAGCCTCGGGACTTACTACAATGAGCAGTTCTTC.

About this clonotype itself: The missing conserved phenylalanine or tryptophan at the end of this CDR3 makes a read error likely. The DNA is omitted, as the CDR3 cannot be located on it reliably, and the CDR3 follows TCRdb's listing. This chain links TRBV6-6 with TRBJ2-7; the table's D call TRBD2 went unverified against the DNA. Germline assignment: CDR1 MNHNY and CDR2 SVGAGI (reference sequence). The CDR3 has 15 amino acids, counting both end residues. CDR3 protein: CASSYEASGRYEQYS.

Remarks on this clonotype: Sequence at one end of the junction differs from germline and may be a read error. The chain employs TRBV9 and TRBJ2-6; D possibly corresponds to TRBD1 (5 bases). The CDR3 sequence is 16 residues long. Germline values: CDR1 SGDLS, CDR2 YYNGEE. This chain's CDR3 is CASGESGIPGAKVLTF. CDR3 sequence (DNA): TGTGCCAGCGGGGAAAGTGGTATCCCTGGGGCCAAGGTCCTGACTTTC.

A remark on this clonotype: A read error is likely, as this CDR3 ends without the conserved phenylalanine or tryptophan. The gene calls are TRBV12-3 or TRBV12-4 and TRBJ2-5; 7 positions agree with TRBD2. This CDR3 spans 13 amino acids. The CDR3 region has the DNA TGTGCCGGCAGCCGAAGCGGGACAGAGACCCAGTACTTG. Protein sequence: CAGSRSGTETQYL.

This clonotype has only one observation. One end of the junction fails to match germline, which may point to a read error. The chain joins TRBV4-3 to TRBJ2-5; maybe TRBD2 (5 bases). Looked up from germline, CDR1 is LGHNA and CDR2 is YSLEER. CDR3 size: 13 residues. CDR3 in DNA: TGCGCCAGCAACCAAGGGTTGGGAGAGACCAAGTACTTC. Translation gives CASNQGLGETKYF.

As regards this clonotype: A read error is possible here, since a much larger clone lies one base away. The V and J genes are TRBV5-1 and TRBJ2-2; 7 nucleotides match TRBD2. The CDR3 has 15 amino acids. The J segment lost 4 bases and the V segment lost 5 bases, leaving 8 bases of the junction unmatched. Germline V lookup: CDR1 SGHRS, CDR2 YFSETQ. CDR3 in amino acids: CASRGSGGPTGELFF. The CDR3 nucleotides read TGCGCCAGCAGAGGGTCGGGAGGCCCCACCGGGGAGCTGTTTTTT.

Worth noting for this clonotype: Germline and junction disagree at one end, which may indicate a read error. This chain joins TRBV12-3 or TRBV12-4 and TRBJ2-7; 8 nucleotides align to TRBD1. This CDR3 comprises 15 residues. In nucleotides, the CDR3 is TGTGCCAACAGTATGGGAACAGGGGGGTCCTACGAGCAGAACTTC. Its translation: CANSMGTGGSYEQNF.

The table lists this clonotype with a few counts. This sequence may be a read error, since a much larger clone differs from it by one base. This chain links TRBV30 with TRBJ2-1; D not resolved. The CDR3 contains 11 residues. Germline V gene sequence: CDR1 GTSNPN, CDR2 SVGIG (reference sequence). In nucleotides, the CDR3 is TGTGTCTTAAAGTGGTACAATGAGCAGTTCTTC. It encodes CVLKWYNEQFF. Full variable domain (outside the CDR3, taken from reference TRBV30 and TRBJ2-1): SQTIHQWPATLVQPVGSPLSLECTVEGTSNPNLYWYRQAAGRGLQLLFYSVGIGQISSEVPQNLSASRPQDRQFILSSKKLLLSDSGFYLCVLKWYNEQFFGPGTRLTVL.

Worth noting for this clonotype: Germline is not matched at one junction end, which may reflect a read error. V is TRBV11-2 and J is TRBJ2-1; perhaps TRBD2 as D (5 bases). CDR3 length equals 13 residues. The germline V gene encodes CDR1 SGHAT and CDR2 FQNNGV. The DNA for the CDR3 is TGTGCCAGCGGCTGTGAACTAGGTAATGAGCAGTTATTC. Its protein is CASGCELGNEQLF.

About this clonotype itself: Mismatch with germline at one junction end may stem from a read error. For the CDR3, the DNA is TGTGCCAGTAGCCGGGGGACTAGCGGGAGTAAAGATGGTGAGCACTTCTTC. Its protein is CASSRGTSGSKDGEHFF. The V and J genes are TRBV4-2 and TRBJ2-1; TRBD2 aligns across 14 bases. Germline CDR1 and CDR2: LGHNA and YNFKEQ. The CDR3 runs to 17 residues.

About this clonotype: The junction and the germline gene differ at one end; a read error may be behind it. The V gene is TRBV11-2, the J gene TRBJ2-3; TRBD2 matches at 12 bases. Germline-derived CDR1 and CDR2 are SGHAT and FQNNGV. This CDR3 comprises 18 residues. The CDR3 nucleotides are TGTGCCAGTAGCTTAGCCACTAGCGGGAGGAAACTTCCAGATACGCAGTATTTT. This encodes CASSLATSGRKLPDTQYF.

This clonotype was seen once. The conserved closing phenylalanine or tryptophan is absent in this CDR3, likely reflecting a read error. The chain links TRBV11-2 to TRBJ2-5; 8 bases line up with TRBD2. The germline V gene has CDR1 SGHAT and CDR2 FQNNGV. The CDR3 contains 16 residues. The CDR3 loop reads CASSQTHGGGKETQYL. In nucleotides, the CDR3 is TGCGCTAGCAGCCAAACTCATGGCGGGGGGAAAGAGACCCAGTACTTA.

This clonotype has ten or more counts. The chain has TRBV5-1 and TRBJ2-7; tentatively, D is TRBD2 (5 bases). Germline loops: CDR1 SGHRS, CDR2 YFSETQ. This CDR3 comprises 16 residues. The V gene lost 0 bases and the J gene lost 5 bases, with 18 bases spanning the gap. CDR3 DNA: TGCGCCAGCAGCTTGGGGGAACAGAGGGCGCGGAACGAGCAGTACTTC. Translated: CASSLGEQRARNEQYF.

The V call is TRBV29-1, the J call TRBJ2-3; D may be TRBD2 (6 bases). The germline CDR1 and CDR2 sequences are SQVTM and ANQGSEA. This CDR3 contains 16 residues. Between the trimmed V and J ends, which lost 7 bases and 3 bases, there was a span of 23 bases. CDR3 amino acids: CSGGTGDETSTDTQYF. The DNA of the CDR3 is TGCAGCGGCGGGACGGGGGACGAGACTAGTACAGATACGCAGTATTTT.

Points on this clonotype: The junction does not match germline at one end; this may be a read error. The chain employs TRBV11-3 and TRBJ2-1; D is tentatively TRBD1 or TRBD2 (5 bases each). The CDR3 sequence is 15 residues long. Germline CDR1 SGHNT, CDR2 YENEEA. Here the CDR3 DNA reads TGTGCCAGCAGCGTCGGGGCTAGAGAAATTAATGAGCAGTCCTTC. This gives the protein CASSVGAREINEQSF.

A few counts support this clonotype. At one end the junction does not follow the germline gene, possibly because of a read error. This chain links TRBV6-1 with TRBJ2-1, with 14 bases fitting TRBD2. The germline V gene encodes CDR1 MNHNS and CDR2 SASEGT. The CDR3 extends over 15 amino acids. CDR3 sequence (DNA): TGTGTCAGCAGTCCTCGGACTAGCGGGAGGCATGAGCAGTTCTTC. Amino acid sequence: CVSSPRTSGRHEQFF.

About this clonotype: Mismatch with germline at one junction end may stem from a read error. The chain links TRBV6-1 to TRBJ2-1; 8 nucleotides agree with TRBD2. Germline loops: CDR1 MNHNS, CDR2 SASEGT. The CDR3 totals 15 residues. CDR3 nucleotides: TGTTCCAGCAGTGTGTTTAGCGGGACCTACAATGAGCAGTTCTTC. This translates into CSSSVFSGTYNEQFF.

V is TRBV2 and J is TRBJ1-1; 7 bases line up with TRBD1. The CDR3 spans 13 residues. Germline CDR1 reads SNHLY; CDR2 reads FYNNEI. The junction had 6 bases not matched to a gene; V was cut back by 5 bases and J by 6 bases. CDR3 amino acids: CASSRQGFPEAFF. CDR3 DNA: TGTGCCAGCAGTAGACAGGGTTTTCCTGAAGCTTTCTTT. The full variable domain, its missing parts supplied by reference TRBV2 and TRBJ1-1, is EPEVTQTPSHQVTQMGQEVILRCVPISNHLYFYWYRQILGQKVEFLVSFYNNEISEKSEIFDDQFSVERPDGSNFTLKIRSTKLEDSAMYFCASSRQGFPEAFFGQGTRLTVV.

About this clonotype: A read error may explain this, as a much larger clone is one base away. This chain uses TRBV19 with TRBJ2-2, with D tentatively TRBD1 (6 bases). Germline lookup yields CDR1 LNHDA and CDR2 SQIVND (reference sequence). Trimming cost V 2 bases and J 4 bases, with 8 bases left between them. The CDR3 runs 14 residues. The CDR3 protein is CASSISGATGELFF. CDR3 bases: TGTGCCAGTAGTATATCAGGGGCCACCGGGGAGCTGTTTTTT.